One and the same sample provided the 31 T cell receptor beta chains below, sequenced in a study of blood T cell repertoires in COVID-19. Method: immunoSEQ multiplex PCR; TCRdb's copy keeps in-frame clones and lacks some. The sample records about 530,000 clones, 70% to 90% being singletons. Sequenced: peripheral blood. These receptors originate from a woman between 50 and 59 years old with COVID-19, enrolled during active disease.

The chain has TRBV5-1 and TRBJ1-4; TRBD1 matches 7 bases. The germline V gene encodes CDR1 SGHRS and CDR2 YFSETQ. The V segment lost 0 bases and the J segment 4 bases; nucleotides outside the gene matches: 9. The CDR3 has 17 amino acids. CDR3 in DNA: TGCGCCAGCAGCTTGGGACAGGGTGGAGCCTTTAATGAAAAACTGTTTTTT. Residues: CASSLGQGGAFNEKLFF.

V usage is TRBV10-1 and J usage is TRBJ2-2, with D tentatively TRBD1 (5 bases). With 6 bases removed from V and 6 bases from J, the gap between germline ends came to 17 bases. The CDR3 is made up of 15 amino acids. CDR1 is WNHNN and CDR2 is SYGVQD in the germline V gene (reference sequence). CDR3 in amino acids: CASSLDRVPAGELFF. The CDR3 DNA reads TGCGCCAGCAGCCTCGACAGAGTCCCTGCCGGGGAGCTGTTTTTT.

The CDR3 nucleotides read TGTGCCAGCAGCCCGATCCCCGGGGGAAACACCATATATTTT. Protein: CASSPIPGGNTIYF. The genes are TRBV11-2 and TRBJ1-3; no clear D. V lost 5 bases and J 4 bases, leaving 12 bases between the germline ends. Looked up from germline, CDR1 is SGHAT and CDR2 is FQNNGV. The CDR3 is 14 amino acids.

The chain is built from TRBV28 and TRBJ1-6, with 7 bases aligning to TRBD1. The V gene's germline CDR1 is MDHEN and CDR2 SYDVKM. The CDR3 is 13 amino acids. V lost 6 bases and J lost 9; bases outside the gene matches: 5. The CDR3 sequence is CASRGYRGSPLHF. The DNA for the CDR3 is TGTGCCAGCAGGGGTTACAGGGGTTCACCCCTCCACTTT.

This chain connects TRBV3-1 (or the pseudogene TRBV3-2) to TRBJ2-1; the match to TRBD2 covers 12 bases. The germline CDR1 and CDR2 sequences are LGHDT and YNNKEL (reference sequence). V lost 4 bases, J lost 6 bases, and 7 bases stayed unmatched. The CDR3 is 16 amino acids. CDR3 protein: CASSRPSGGEFNEQFF. The CDR3 DNA follows: TGTGCCAGCAGCCGACCTAGCGGGGGGGAATTCAATGAGCAGTTCTTC.

The chain is built from TRBV6-1 and TRBJ2-2; no firm D call. This CDR3 has 16 residues. V lost 3 bases, J lost 1 base, and 12 bases lay in between. Germline values: CDR1 MNHNS, CDR2 SASEGT. The CDR3 loop is CASSEVRGRNTGELFF. CDR3 bases: TGTGCCAGCAGTGAGGTTCGAGGAAGGAACACCGGGGAGCTGTTTTTT.

The rearrangement joins TRBV5-1 to TRBJ2-3; weak D call: TRBD2 (6 bases). CDR1 is SGHRS, CDR2 YFSETQ, per germline. The CDR3 is made up of 15 amino acids. V was trimmed by 3 bases and J by 3 bases, leaving 14 bases between them. CDR3 sequence reads: CASSSEDGRTDTQYF. The DNA of the CDR3 is TGCGCCAGCAGCTCGGAAGATGGGAGGACAGATACGCAGTATTTT.

A few counts support this clone. V usage is TRBV6-2 or TRBV6-3 and J usage is TRBJ1-5; D ambiguous. The ends were cut back, 4 bases at V and 7 bases at J, with 17 bases in the middle. The CDR3 is 15 residues long. CDR1 and CDR2 from the germline V gene are MNHEY and SVGEGT. CDR3 sequence (DNA): TGTGCCAGCAGTTTAATGAGGGATTGGGCGCAGCCCCAGCATTTT. Translation: CASSLMRDWAQPQHF.

Details on this clone: The identical CDR3 is also encoded by other nucleotide sequences in the sample. The CDR3 loop is CASSPGLAGNNEQFF. Written as DNA, the CDR3 is TGTGCCAGCAGCCCTGGACTAGCGGGGAACAATGAGCAGTTCTTC. The J gene is TRBJ2-1, the V gene TRBV3-1 (or the pseudogene TRBV3-2), with 12 bases identical to TRBD2. Germline V gives CDR1 LGHDT, CDR2 YNNKEL (reference sequence). The CDR3 contains 15 residues. Trimming took 4 bases from V and 5 from J; bases not matched to a gene: 3.

This clone was found once. The gene calls are TRBV18 and TRBJ1-1; TRBD1 might be the D (5 bases). The CDR3 runs 14 residues. CDR1 and CDR2 from the germline V gene are KGHSH and LQKENI. The germline V and J ends were trimmed by 2 bases and 7 bases, with 14 bases remaining between them. The CDR3 DNA reads as TGTGCCAGCTCACCAGCGGGGGGTGAGGTTGAAGCTTTCTTT. Its translation is CASSPAGGEVEAFF.

The chain links TRBV19 to TRBJ1-5; D is ambiguous. Looked up from germline, CDR1 is LNHDA and CDR2 is SQIVND (reference sequence). The CDR3 contains 15 residues. V was trimmed by 0 bases and J by 6 bases, leaving 12 bases between them. The CDR3 spells CASSIDVSVIQPQHF. The CDR3 DNA reads TGTGCCAGTAGTATAGATGTCTCGGTTATTCAGCCCCAGCATTTT. The entire variable domain, with the rest obtained from reference TRBV19 and TRBJ1-5, is as follows: DGGITQSPKYLFRKEGQNVTLSCEQNLNHDAMYWYRQDPGQGLRLIYYSQIVNDFQKGDIAEGYSVSREKKESFPLTVTSAQKNPTAFYLCASSIDVSVIQPQHFGDGTRLSIL.

The V gene is TRBV5-5, the J gene TRBJ1-1, with 8 positions matching TRBD1. Trimming took 4 bases from V and 11 from J; bases not matched to a gene: 25. Germline CDR1 and CDR2: SGHKS and YYEKEE (reference sequence). The CDR3 extends over 18 amino acids. The DNA for the CDR3 is TGTGCCAGCAGCCTACAAGGACAGGGCCCCGAATTTGGTCGTGCGGCTTTCTTT. Protein: CASSLQGQGPEFGRAAFF.

The chain couples TRBV6-5 to TRBJ1-2, with D perhaps TRBD1 (6 bases). Per germline, CDR1 MNHEY and CDR2 SVGAGI. CDR3 length: 13 amino acids. Trimming took off 6 bases at V and 4 bases at J, with 12 bases between the two ends. CDR3 sequence reads: CASSLGQSYGYTF. The CDR3 DNA sequence: TGTGCCAGCAGCCTTGGACAGTCCTATGGCTACACCTTC.

This clone was found once. The V call is TRBV19, the J call TRBJ1-3, with D perhaps TRBD1 (5 bases). Trimming took off 6 bases at V and 3 bases at J, with 12 bases between the two ends. Germline V gene sequence: CDR1 LNHDA, CDR2 SQIVND (reference sequence). CDR3 size: 14 residues. The CDR3 nucleotides are TGTGCCAGTAGGACCAGCGGGGGTGGAAACACCATATATTTT. Translation: CASRTSGGGNTIYF. The full variable domain, its missing parts supplied by reference TRBV19 and TRBJ1-3, is DGGITQSPKYLFRKEGQNVTLSCEQNLNHDAMYWYRQDPGQGLRLIYYSQIVNDFQKGDIAEGYSVSREKKESFPLTVTSAQKNPTAFYLCASRTSGGGNTIYFGEGSWLTVV.

The V gene is TRBV25-1, the J gene TRBJ1-2; D uncertain. The CDR3 extends over 14 amino acids. The germline V gene has CDR1 MGHDK and CDR2 SYGVNS. With 6 bases removed from V and 4 bases from J, the gap between germline ends came to 15 bases. The CDR3 is CASRREGGVYGYTF. The CDR3 DNA is TGTGCCAGCAGGCGGGAGGGTGGAGTCTATGGCTACACCTTC.

The chain recombines TRBV28 with TRBJ2-3; 7 nucleotides match TRBD1. The CDR3 runs to 13 residues. Trimming at V came to 6 bases and at J to 0 bases, leaving 0 bases not matched to a gene. The germline V gene has CDR1 MDHEN and CDR2 SYDVKM. CDR3 sequence (DNA): TGTGCCAGCAGGGGACAGAGCACAGATACGCAGTATTTT. Its protein product is CASRGQSTDTQYF.

This rearrangement joins TRBV2 to TRBJ2-3; 7 positions match TRBD2. V was clipped by 5 bases and J by 3 bases; unmatched bases: 14. The V gene's germline CDR1 is SNHLY and CDR2 FYNNEI. CDR3 size: 17 residues. This CDR3 is CASSYYTGTMRTDTQYF. CDR3 coding DNA: TGTGCCAGCAGTTACTACACCGGGACTATGAGAACAGATACGCAGTATTTT.

CDR3 sequence reads: CAWTPLGGGYNEQFF. The CDR3 nucleotides read TGTGCCTGGACCCCACTCGGGGGGGGTTACAATGAGCAGTTCTTC. The chain has TRBV30 and TRBJ2-1, with TRBD2 matching over 8 bases. V lost 4 bases, J lost 4 bases, and 9 bases stayed unmatched. The CDR3 loop spans 15 amino acids. Germline V lookup: CDR1 GTSNPN, CDR2 SVGIG (reference sequence). Full variable domain (outside the CDR3, taken from reference TRBV30 and TRBJ2-1): SQTIHQWPATLVQPVGSPLSLECTVEGTSNPNLYWYRQAAGRGLQLLFYSVGIGQISSEVPQNLSASRPQDRQFILSSKKLLLSDSGFYLCAWTPLGGGYNEQFFGPGTRLTVL.

This chain links TRBV5-6 with TRBJ2-7; possibly TRBD2 for D (6 bases). The CDR3 is made up of 13 amino acids. V was pared by 0 bases and J by 5 bases, with 9 bases between. The germline gives CDR1 SGHDT, CDR2 YYEEEE. The CDR3 DNA is TGTGCCAGCAGCTTGGGACGGGAGAACGAGCAGTACTTC. It is translated as CASSLGRENEQYF.

The rearrangement uses TRBV5-1 and TRBJ2-1; the D gene is possibly TRBD2 (7 bases). The CDR3 spans 16 residues. Trimming left V 5 bases short and J 2 bases short, with 17 bases between. Germline CDR1 is SGHRS and CDR2 is YFSETQ. In DNA, the CDR3 is TGCGCCAGCAGTCGGAGGGCGGGGGCAACCTACAATGAGCAGTTCTTC. Translating gives CASSRRAGATYNEQFF.

This sequence joins TRBV5-1 and TRBJ2-1; 7 nucleotides line up with TRBD2. Losses at the gene ends were 2 bases for V and 2 bases for J; bases not matched to a gene: 4. The germline V gene encodes CDR1 SGHRS and CDR2 YFSETQ. This CDR3 comprises 15 residues. The CDR3 is CASSFRGETYNEQFF. The CDR3 DNA reads as TGCGCCAGCAGCTTCCGGGGGGAGACCTACAATGAGCAGTTCTTC. The whole variable domain, filled in from reference TRBV5-1 and TRBJ2-1, reads KAGVTQTPRYLIKTRGQQVTLSCSPISGHRSVSWYQQTPGQGLQFLFEYFSETQRNKGNFPGRFSGRQFSNSRSEMNVSTLELGDSALYLCASSFRGETYNEQFFGPGTRLTVL.

As to this clone: The same CDR3 can be traced to other DNA sequences in this sample. J is TRBJ2-7 and V is TRBV29-1; D ambiguous. Germline V gene sequence: CDR1 SQVTM, CDR2 ANQGSEA. CDR3 length equals 11 residues. V lost 2 bases to trimming and J lost 1 base, with 3 bases between them. The CDR3 loop is CSVELSYEQYF. The DNA of the CDR3 is TGCAGCGTTGAATTATCCTACGAGCAGTACTTC.

The J gene is TRBJ1-3, the V gene TRBV5-4; D is possibly TRBD1 (5 bases). This CDR3 has 16 residues. V dropped 3 bases and J dropped 3 bases, with 16 bases sitting between them. Germline lookup yields CDR1 SGHNT and CDR2 YYREEE (reference sequence). The CDR3 nucleotides are TGTGCCAGCAGCTCCATGACGGCAGGGTTTGGAAACACCATATATTTT. Translation gives CASSSMTAGFGNTIYF.

The rearrangement joins TRBV3-1 (or the pseudogene TRBV3-2) to TRBJ1-1, with a weak D call TRBD1 (5 bases). CDR1 LGHDT and CDR2 YNNKEL come from the germline V gene (reference sequence). V dropped 5 bases and J dropped 0 bases, with 13 bases sitting between them. This CDR3 spans 15 amino acids. CDR3 in amino acids: CASSTWRGLNTEAFF. CDR3 nucleotides: TGTGCCAGCAGCACCTGGCGGGGGTTGAACACTGAAGCTTTCTTT.

The chain carries TRBV6-5 and TRBJ1-1, with 8 bases lining up with TRBD1. The CDR3 length is 14 residues. Germline V gives CDR1 MNHEY, CDR2 SVGAGI. J lost 5 bases, V lost 6 bases, and 8 bases had no gene match. In nucleotides, the CDR3 is TGTGCCAGCAGGCAGGGGGCGAGGGAGACTGAAGCTTTCTTT. This codes for CASRQGARETEAFF.

Comments on this clone: Other nucleotide sequences in the sample specify the same CDR3. The V gene is TRBV24-1, the J gene TRBJ2-3; weak D call: TRBD2 (6 bases). The CDR3 runs to 14 residues. Looked up from germline, CDR1 is KGHDR and CDR2 is SFDVKD. The V gene lost 4 bases and the J gene lost 0 bases, with 7 bases spanning the gap. CDR3: CATSDRGSTDTQYF. CDR3 DNA: TGTGCCACCAGTGACCGGGGGAGCACAGATACGCAGTATTTT.

The chain uses TRBV11-3 and TRBJ2-1; unclear D gene. The V gene lost 4 bases and the J gene lost 4 bases, with 11 bases spanning the gap. The CDR3 totals 14 residues. Germline V gene data show CDR1 as SGHNT and CDR2 as YENEEA. Here the CDR3 reads CASSSGSMYNEQFF. CDR3 coding DNA: TGTGCCAGCAGCTCCGGGTCTATGTACAATGAGCAGTTCTTC.

The CDR3 spells CASSPGLAGKDTQYF. The CDR3 nucleotides read TGTGCCAGCAGCCCGGGACTAGCGGGGAAAGATACGCAGTATTTT. This chain uses TRBV5-6 with TRBJ2-3; 13 positions agree with TRBD2. Germline V lookup: CDR1 SGHDT, CDR2 YYEEEE. The CDR3 covers 15 residues. With V trimmed by 4 bases and J by 5 bases, 4 bases remained unmatched. The variable domain in full, with the rest retrieved from reference TRBV5-6 and TRBJ2-3, is DAGVTQSPTHLIKTRGQQVTLRCSPKSGHDTVSWYQQALGQGPQFIFQYYEEEERQRGNFPDRFSGHQFPNYSSELNVNALLLGDSALYLCASSPGLAGKDTQYFGPGTRLTVL.

The V gene is TRBV6-5, the J gene TRBJ1-5; D unclear. The CDR3 is made up of 14 amino acids. Trimming pared 6 bases from V and 7 bases from J, leaving 16 bases between. The V gene's germline CDR1 is MNHEY and CDR2 SVGAGI. Here the CDR3 DNA reads TGTGCCAGCAGCCCACACCCCCCTCTCCAGCCCCAGCATTTT. Protein sequence: CASSPHPPLQPQHF.

This chain links TRBV4-1 with TRBJ2-1; D is undetermined. Between the trimmed V and J ends, which lost 1 base and 5 bases, there was a span of 6 bases. Germline CDR1 reads MGHRA; CDR2 reads YSYEKL. The CDR3 has 13 amino acids. As DNA, the CDR3 is TGCGCCAGCAGCCAAGCCCAGAACAATGAGCAGTTCTTC. The encoded protein is CASSQAQNNEQFF.

The V gene is TRBV9, the J gene TRBJ1-2, with TRBD1 matching 8 bases. There are 15 residues in the CDR3. Trimming at V came to 0 bases and at J to 3 bases, leaving 4 bases not matched to a gene. Germline V gives CDR1 SGDLS, CDR2 YYNGEE. The chain's CDR3 is CASSVGTGKDYGYTF. CDR3 coding DNA: TGTGCCAGCAGCGTAGGGACAGGGAAGGACTATGGCTACACCTTC. Combining the CDR3 with reference TRBV9 and TRBJ1-2 gives the whole variable domain DSGVTQTPKHLITATGQRVTLRCSPRSGDLSVYWYQQSLDQGLQFLIQYYNGEERAKGNILERFSAQQFPDLHSELNLSSLELGDSALYFCASSVGTGKDYGYTFGSGTRLTVV.